The clone carrying this T cell receptor (beta chain) was found a few times. The entry originates in a study of shared clonotypes between healthy human individuals. The assay was immunoSEQ multiplex PCR, and TCRdb's table has in-frame clones only and misses some. The repertoire holds about 1 million clones, with around four fifths as singletons. This TCR came from a man younger than 30 in good health. The sequenced material came from memory CD4+ T cells sorted from blood. Stated subset: CD45RA-negative fraction.

The CDR3 protein is CASSARGSAPLHF. Here the CDR3 DNA reads TGTGCCAGCAGTGCGCGGGGTAGTGCACCCCTCCACTTT. The chain has TRBV6-1 and TRBJ1-6; D gene ambiguous. CDR1 is MNHNS, CDR2 SASEGT, per germline. The length of the CDR3 is 13 residues. Trimming stripped 4 bases from V and 11 bases from J, with 12 bases between.